This T cell receptor beta chain stems from a study of T cell changes during pregnancy in multiple sclerosis. Sequenced by immunoSEQ multiplex PCR; TCRdb stores in-frame clones only, minus some. The sample has tens of thousands of clones, 85% to 95% seen once. There are 13 residues in the CDR3. Germline-derived CDR1 and CDR2 are SGHDT and YYEEEE. Trimming removed 1 base at V and 4 bases at J, with 8 bases between. The sample here was peripheral blood, taken after pregnancy. The source is a female donor with multiple sclerosis, enrolled in a pregnancy study. The chain has TRBV5-6 and TRBJ1-1; tentative D call: TRBD1 (6 bases). In nucleotides, the CDR3 is TGTGCCAGCAGCTTGAGAGGGGGCACTGAAGCTTTCTTT. It yields the protein CASSLRGGTEAFF.